This entry describes one T cell receptor (beta chain). The protocol was immunoSEQ multiplex PCR, while the TCRdb copy is restricted to in-frame clones and leaves out a portion. This repertoire shows 150,000 to 200,000 clones, 88% found once; its top ten account for less than 2%. This sample is part of a study of control samples from healthy donors and cancer patients. The origin of this receptor is a man aged 18 to 30 in good health. Sequenced: blood.

This CDR3 reads CASSSLGTATDTQYF. CDR3 sequence (DNA): TGTGCCAGCAGTTCCCTCGGGACAGCCACAGATACGCAGTATTTT. The chain has TRBV28 and TRBJ2-3; the match to TRBD1 covers 7 bases. CDR1 and CDR2 (germline): MDHEN, SYDVKM. Germline trimming cut 4 bases from V and 2 bases from J; bases unmatched to any gene: 6. The CDR3 extends over 15 amino acids.